Each of the 19 T cell receptor beta chains below was sequenced from the same sample in a study of cytomegalovirus exposure and HLA in healthy donors. In the PCR, 60 Vbeta and 13 Jbeta primers were used. Sequencing was performed with immunoSEQ multiplex PCR; in TCRdb, only in-frame clones are kept and a portion is missing. The sample has around 76,000 clones; less than 85% are singletons. The material sequenced was PBMCs. These receptors were taken from a woman in her 50s in good health and CMV-seropositive.

The rearrangement joins TRBV28 to TRBJ2-7; TRBD2 matches at 7 bases. Germline loops: CDR1 MDHEN, CDR2 SYDVKM. V dropped 4 bases and J dropped 4; count of bases not matched to a gene: 1. The length of the CDR3 is 12 residues. The CDR3 nucleotides read TGTGCCAGCAGTTACGGGAGGTACGAGCAGTACTTC. It yields the protein CASSYGRYEQYF.

This clone turned up a few times. The chain carries TRBV29-1 and TRBJ2-1, with D hard to call. Trimming removed 0 bases at V and 6 bases at J, with 9 bases between. The V gene's germline CDR1 is SQVTM and CDR2 ANQGSEA. CDR3 length: 13 residues. In DNA form, the CDR3 reads TGCAGCGTTGAAGACTCCAGGTCCAATGAGCAGTTCTTC. Encoded protein: CSVEDSRSNEQFF.

This clone was found many times. The same CDR3 can be traced to other DNA sequences in this sample. This chain uses TRBV5-4 with TRBJ2-3; TRBD2 matches at 10 bases. This CDR3 is 16 amino acids long. CDR1 is SGHNT and CDR2 is YYREEE in the germline V gene (reference sequence). Trimming took 2 bases from V and 1 from J; bases not matched to a gene: 4. The CDR3 reads CASSFSGGRRTDTQYF. The CDR3 DNA follows: TGTGCCAGCAGCTTTAGCGGGGGGCGTCGCACAGATACGCAGTATTTT.

This sequence joins TRBV7-8 and TRBJ1-5; 9 bases fit TRBD1. Germline CDR1 and CDR2: SGHVS and FQNEAQ. This CDR3 spans 15 amino acids. J lost 4 bases, V lost 3 bases, and 4 bases had no gene match. The DNA of the CDR3 is TGTGCCAGCAGCTTCGGGACAGGGCAAAATCAGCCCCAGCATTTT. Translating gives CASSFGTGQNQPQHF.

This chain links TRBV10-3 with TRBJ2-1; TRBD2 matches 16 bases. The germline gives CDR1 ENHRY, CDR2 SYGVKD. This CDR3 comprises 16 residues. V was clipped by 6 bases and J by 7 bases; unmatched bases: 6. The CDR3 sequence: CAIRRGLAGGQNEQFF. The CDR3, as DNA: TGTGCCATCAGACGGGGACTAGCGGGAGGGCAAAATGAGCAGTTCTTC.

The V call is TRBV2, the J call TRBJ2-5; TRBD1 aligns across 8 bases. There are 12 residues in the CDR3. The trim removed 6 bases at V and 4 bases at J, leaving 1 base unmatched. Looked up from germline, CDR1 is SNHLY and CDR2 is FYNNEI. CDR3 amino acids: CASRGQGETQYF. For the CDR3, the DNA is TGTGCCAGCAGAGGACAGGGAGAGACCCAGTACTTC.

This clone has just a few counts. The chain couples TRBV6-4 to TRBJ1-5, with D unclear. This CDR3 comprises 13 residues. Germline CDR1 MRHNA, CDR2 SNTAGT. Between the trimmed V and J ends, which lost 3 bases and 3 bases, there was a span of 6 bases. CDR3 DNA: TGTGCCAGCAGTGAGACACTCAATCAGCCCCAGCATTTT. Translation gives CASSETLNQPQHF.

V usage is TRBV28 and J usage is TRBJ1-5; possible D gene TRBD1, 5 bases. Germline assignment: CDR1 MDHEN and CDR2 SYDVKM. The V end lost 3 bases, the J end lost 3 bases, and 24 bases lay between the germline ends. This CDR3 region has 19 residues. The CDR3, as DNA: TGTGCCAGCAGTTTGGACACCGATAATACTATCCCTTTCAATCAGCCCCAGCATTTT. It translates to CASSLDTDNTIPFNQPQHF. The whole variable domain, filled in from reference TRBV28 and TRBJ1-5, reads DVKVTQSSRYLVKRTGEKVFLECVQDMDHENMFWYRQDPGLGLRLIYFSYDVKMKEKGDIPEGYSVSREKKERFSLILESASTNQTSMYLCASSLDTDNTIPFNQPQHFGDGTRLSIL.

This clone showed up just a few times. The gene calls are TRBV30 and TRBJ1-2, with D possibly matching TRBD1 (6 bases). The germline gives CDR1 GTSNPN, CDR2 SVGIG (reference sequence). The CDR3 contains 14 residues. V lost 0 bases and J lost 2, with 10 bases in between. The CDR3 here is CAWSVTGGNYGYTF. CDR3 DNA: TGTGCCTGGAGTGTGACAGGTGGGAACTATGGCTACACCTTC.

The chain uses TRBV30 and TRBJ1-5; 8 bases align to TRBD1. There are 13 residues in the CDR3. V gave up 5 bases and J gave up 3 bases; unmatched junction bases: 3. The V gene's germline CDR1 is GTSNPN and CDR2 SVGIG (reference sequence). The CDR3 loop is CAWDRGYNQPQHF. CDR3 bases: TGTGCCTGGGACAGGGGATACAATCAGCCCCAGCATTTT.

The rearrangement joins TRBV11-1 to TRBJ2-1; D not certain. The V gene lost 1 base and the J gene lost 6 bases, with 13 bases spanning the gap. The CDR3 has 15 residues. Germline CDR1 reads SGHAT; CDR2 reads FQDESV (reference sequence). Here the CDR3 reads CASSLGAGRSNEQFF. The CDR3 DNA sequence: TGTGCCAGCAGCTTAGGGGCCGGCCGTAGCAATGAGCAGTTCTTC.

The chain is built from TRBV18 and TRBJ1-4; 8 bases fit TRBD1. This CDR3 has 15 amino acids. The V gene end was trimmed by 3 bases and the J gene end by 4 bases; junction bases not matched to a gene: 4. Looked up from germline, CDR1 is KGHSH and CDR2 is LQKENI. CDR3 sequence: CASSPRTGLNEKLFF. The CDR3 nucleotides are TGTGCCAGCTCACCTAGGACAGGGCTTAATGAAAAACTGTTTTTT.

The chain joins TRBV11-2 to TRBJ2-3; no clear D. Per germline, CDR1 SGHAT and CDR2 FQNNGV. Trimming shortened V by 1 base and J by 2 bases, and 16 bases separated the two germline ends. This CDR3 contains 17 residues. CDR3 amino acids: CASSLGLGSLVTDTQYF. As DNA, the CDR3 is TGTGCCAGCAGCTTAGGTCTGGGCAGTCTGGTCACAGATACGCAGTATTTT.

CDR3: CASSGGGSYNSPLHF. CDR3 coding DNA: TGTGCCAGCAGTGGCGGGGGCTCCTATAATTCACCCCTCCACTTT. The gene calls are TRBV2 and TRBJ1-6; a weak D match, TRBD1 (5 bases). Germline V CDR1 and CDR2: SNHLY, FYNNEI. The CDR3 sequence is 15 residues long. The V gene lost 4 bases and the J gene lost 0 bases, with 7 bases spanning the gap.

The rearrangement uses TRBV19 and TRBJ1-2; TRBD1 agrees at 8 bases. Germline V CDR1 and CDR2: LNHDA, SQIVND (reference sequence). The length of the CDR3 is 15 residues. Unmatched junction bases numbered 6, after V lost 2 bases and J lost 4 bases. The CDR3 nucleotides are TGTGCCAGTAGTATACCGACAGGGGCGGGCTATGGCTACACCTTC. Its protein is CASSIPTGAGYGYTF. Full variable domain (rest looked up from reference TRBV19 and TRBJ1-2): DGGITQSPKYLFRKEGQNVTLSCEQNLNHDAMYWYRQDPGQGLRLIYYSQIVNDFQKGDIAEGYSVSREKKESFPLTVTSAQKNPTAFYLCASSIPTGAGYGYTFGSGTRLTVV.

This rearrangement joins TRBV18 to TRBJ1-2; D not resolved. V dropped 1 base and J dropped 6 bases, with 15 bases sitting between them. CDR1 KGHSH and CDR2 LQKENI come from the germline V gene. This CDR3 contains 15 residues. The CDR3 nucleotides are TGTGCCAGCTCACCACTCCGGGGAGAAGAAAATGGCTACACCTTC. Its translation is CASSPLRGEENGYTF.

The chain joins TRBV28 to TRBJ2-1, with TRBD2 identical over 14 bases. Germline CDR1 is MDHEN and CDR2 is SYDVKM. CDR3 size: 16 residues. V lost 7 bases to trimming and J lost 7 bases; unmatched junction nucleotides: 9. CDR3: CASKFMGLAGENEQFF. CDR3 nucleotide sequence: TGTGCCAGCAAGTTCATGGGACTAGCGGGAGAGAATGAGCAGTTCTTC.

This clone has only a few counts. In DNA form, the CDR3 reads TGTGCCAGCAGCCCTAACAGCACTAGCGGGAGGATCTACGAGCAGTACTTC. Encoded protein: CASSPNSTSGRIYEQYF. This chain joins TRBV13 and TRBJ2-7; TRBD2 matches at 12 bases. The CDR3 spans 17 residues. Germline CDR1 reads PRHDT; CDR2 reads FYEKMQ (reference sequence). The trim removed 5 bases at V and 3 bases at J, leaving 11 bases unmatched.

Only one count was recorded for this clone. The genes are TRBV9 and TRBJ2-5; D might be TRBD1 (6 bases). The V gene's germline CDR1 is SGDLS and CDR2 YYNGEE. The CDR3 is made up of 15 amino acids. The germline V and J ends were trimmed by 3 bases and 4 bases, with 16 bases remaining between them. CDR3 amino acids: CASSGFPTGGETQYF. CDR3 bases: TGTGCCAGCAGCGGGTTTCCGACAGGTGGAGAGACCCAGTACTTC. Variable domain in full (rest from reference TRBV9 and TRBJ2-5): DSGVTQTPKHLITATGQRVTLRCSPRSGDLSVYWYQQSLDQGLQFLIQYYNGEERAKGNILERFSAQQFPDLHSELNLSSLELGDSALYFCASSGFPTGGETQYFGPGTRLLVL.